The 5 T cell receptor beta chains below come from one sample, sequenced in a study of cytotoxic CD8 clonotypes in ibrutinib-treated CLL. Repertoires were generated with immunoSEQ multiplex PCR, while TCRdb's copy carries only in-frame clones and drops some. The sample has roughly 54,000 clones, more than 55% seen once. The starting material was PBMCs, obtained after 24 months of ibrutinib treatment. Source of these receptors: a human donor with chronic lymphocytic leukemia.

The chain employs TRBV6-1 and TRBJ2-7; 9 bases fit TRBD1. Germline lookup yields CDR1 MNHNS and CDR2 SASEGT. V shed 4 bases, J shed 6 bases, and the junction held 4 bases outside the gene matches. The length of the CDR3 is 13 residues. The CDR3 DNA is TGTGCCAGCAGTGCGAGACAGGGGGGCGAGCAGTACTTC. Translating gives CASSARQGGEQYF.

The V and J genes are TRBV10-1 and TRBJ1-4; possibly TRBD1 for D (5 bases). V was trimmed by 4 bases and J by 7 bases, leaving 16 bases between them. The CDR3 loop spans 15 amino acids. Germline V lookup: CDR1 WNHNN, CDR2 SYGVQD (reference sequence). The CDR3 loop reads CASSGSGTASEKLFF. The CDR3 DNA follows: TGCGCCAGCAGTGGATCCGGGACGGCGAGTGAAAAACTGTTTTTT.

The genes are TRBV5-1 and TRBJ2-3; tentative D call: TRBD1 (5 bases). Germline V CDR1 and CDR2: SGHRS, YFSETQ. This CDR3 has 13 amino acids. V was shortened by 0 bases and J by 14 bases, with 16 bases between the two germline ends. This chain's CDR3 is CASSLAQGFLGYF. CDR3 nucleotides: TGCGCCAGCAGCTTGGCCCAGGGCTTTCTTGGGTATTTT.

This chain uses TRBV13 with TRBJ2-3; TRBD1 matches at 7 bases. Per germline, CDR1 PRHDT and CDR2 FYEKMQ (reference sequence). Trimming removed 8 bases from V and 3 bases from J; junction bases left unmatched: 8. The CDR3 runs 14 residues. DNA of the CDR3: TGTGCCAGCTCCTTAGGGGGCCGGACAGATACGCAGTATTTT. It encodes CASSLGGRTDTQYF.

V gene TRBV4-1 combines with J gene TRBJ2-7; 11 bases agree with TRBD2. Unmatched junction bases numbered 7, after V lost 0 bases and J lost 3 bases. CDR3 size: 17 residues. Germline-derived CDR1 and CDR2 are MGHRA and YSYEKL. The CDR3 nucleotides are TGCGCCAGCAGCCAAGAGAGGCTAGCGGGGGGCAACTACGAGCAGTACTTC. As protein: CASSQERLAGGNYEQYF.